The 9 T cell receptor beta chains given below trace back to one sample, sequenced in a study of cytomegalovirus exposure and HLA in healthy donors. The PCR contained 60 Vbeta and 13 Jbeta primers. The method was immunoSEQ multiplex PCR; TCRdb's version includes in-frame clones alone and lacks a portion of them. The data contain some 180,000 clones, about 79% of them seen just once; the ten biggest clones take up about 1.6%. The sequencing sample was made of PBMCs. These receptor sequences come from a young man in good health and CMV-seronegative.

This clone was seen only once. The chain is built from TRBV2 and TRBJ2-1; D call uncertain. Germline lookup yields CDR1 SNHLY and CDR2 FYNNEI. This CDR3 spans 12 amino acids. Trimming removed 2 bases at V and 9 bases at J, with 8 bases between. The CDR3 here is CASSELASEQFF. DNA of the CDR3: TGTGCCAGCAGTGAATTGGCTAGTGAGCAGTTCTTC.

The chain uses TRBV19 and TRBJ2-3; 8 nucleotides line up with TRBD2. CDR1 and CDR2 (germline): LNHDA, SQIVND (reference sequence). J lost 3 bases, V lost 9 bases, and 8 bases had no gene match. This CDR3 spans 14 amino acids. The chain's CDR3 is CASNLGLVTDTQYF. In DNA, the CDR3 is TGTGCCAGCAATCTGGGACTAGTGACAGATACGCAGTATTTT.

The rearrangement joins TRBV14 to TRBJ1-1, with a possible D match to TRBD1 (5 bases). The V end was cut by 0 bases, the J end by 0 bases, with 14 bases between. Germline V gene data show CDR1 as SGHDN and CDR2 as FVKESK. CDR3 length equals 17 residues. The CDR3 protein is CASSQDERGFMNTEAFF. The DNA for the CDR3 is TGTGCCAGCAGCCAAGATGAAAGGGGATTCATGAACACTGAAGCTTTCTTT.

Ten or more counts support this clone. The rearrangement uses TRBV6-1 and TRBJ2-7; the match to TRBD1 covers 8 bases. The trim removed 1 base at V and 4 bases at J, leaving 6 bases unmatched. CDR3 size: 15 residues. Looked up from germline, CDR1 is MNHNS and CDR2 is SASEGT. CDR3 in DNA: TGTGCCAGCAGTGAAGTTGCGGACAGGGCGTACGAGCAGTACTTC. Protein sequence: CASSEVADRAYEQYF.

The chain employs TRBV19 and TRBJ2-1, with a tentative D call TRBD1 (6 bases). The V gene lost 1 base and the J gene lost 2 bases, with 12 bases spanning the gap. Per germline, CDR1 LNHDA and CDR2 SQIVND (reference sequence). The CDR3 is made up of 16 amino acids. CDR3 loop: CASSIGNRATYNEQFF. CDR3 nucleotide sequence: TGTGCCAGTAGTATAGGCAACAGGGCAACCTACAATGAGCAGTTCTTC. Together with reference TRBV19 and TRBJ2-1, the CDR3 gives the full variable domain: DGGITQSPKYLFRKEGQNVTLSCEQNLNHDAMYWYRQDPGQGLRLIYYSQIVNDFQKGDIAEGYSVSREKKESFPLTVTSAQKNPTAFYLCASSIGNRATYNEQFFGPGTRLTVL.

This clone showed up just once. This chain connects TRBV5-1 to TRBJ1-1; 11 bases map to TRBD1. Losses at the gene ends were 0 bases for V and 5 bases for J; bases not matched to a gene: 6. Germline V gene data show CDR1 as SGHRS and CDR2 as YFSETQ. The length of the CDR3 is 16 residues. CDR3 amino acids: CASSLAWTGGSTEAFF. The CDR3 DNA reads TGCGCCAGCAGCTTGGCCTGGACAGGGGGCTCAACTGAAGCTTTCTTT.

The rearrangement joins TRBV5-8 to TRBJ2-7; the D gene is possibly TRBD1 (6 bases). CDR1 and CDR2 (germline): SGHTS, YDEGEE. The V end lost 3 bases, the J end lost 3 bases, and 19 bases lay between the germline ends. The CDR3 loop spans 16 amino acids. The CDR3 loop reads CASSWGLGGRYYEQYF. CDR3 sequence (DNA): TGTGCCAGCAGCTGGGGCCTAGGGGGTCGGTACTACGAGCAGTACTTC.

This clone was picked up a small number of times. The V and J genes are TRBV28 and TRBJ1-5; 7 nucleotides agree with TRBD1. Germline trimming cut 8 bases from V and 5 bases from J; bases unmatched to any gene: 12. The CDR3 runs 15 residues. From germline, CDR1 is MDHEN and CDR2 SYDVKM. CDR3 residues: CASHPPPRGHQPQHF. The CDR3 nucleotides read TGTGCCAGCCACCCTCCGCCAAGGGGGCATCAGCCCCAGCATTTT.

This sequence joins TRBV15 and TRBJ2-3; 9 bases fit TRBD2. Germline V lookup: CDR1 LNHNV, CDR2 YYDKDF (reference sequence). This CDR3 has 17 amino acids. Trimming at V came to 1 base and at J to 3 bases, leaving 8 bases not matched to a gene. This CDR3 is CATSRVGLAGITDTQYF. For the CDR3, the DNA is TGTGCCACCAGCAGAGTGGGGCTAGCGGGGATAACAGATACGCAGTATTTT. The complete variable domain, with remaining parts taken from reference TRBV15 and TRBJ2-3, reads DAMVIQNPRYQVTQFGKPVTLSCSQTLNHNVMYWYQQKSSQAPKLLFHYYDKDFNNEADTPDNFQSRRPNTSFCFLDIRSPGLGDTAMYLCATSRVGLAGITDTQYFGPGTRLTVL.